A selection of T cell receptor beta chains follows, all from one sample in a study of OX40 agonist ivuxolimab in advanced cancers. Clones were read by immunoSEQ multiplex PCR, and TCRdb kept only the in-frame ones, dropping some. The data show approximately 23,000 clones, approximately 86% seen once. Sequencing was performed on CD4+ or CD8+ T cells sorted from blood, taken in a trial of the OX40 agonist ivuxolimab. Receptors originate from an adult with an advanced solid tumor such as melanoma, head and neck, liver or kidney cancer. Each CDR3 is given without its conserved first and last residue. Fields, in order: CDR3 protein, clone size, J gene, V gene. Clone sizes are given selectively: once, few, many, or a class where the clone is expanded.

CDR3aa: ASSPTGRTQETQY
abundance: -
j_gene: TRBJ2-5
v_gene: TRBV7-2

CDR3aa: ASSEGQGADTQY
abundance: -
j_gene: TRBJ2-3
v_gene: TRBV6-4

CDR3aa: ASSELAGFPSYEQY
abundance: once
j_gene: TRBJ2-7
v_gene: TRBV6-1

CDR3aa: ASSYEGALDEQY
abundance: once
j_gene: TRBJ2-7
v_gene: TRBV6-5

CDR3aa: AISESNTEAF
abundance: -
j_gene: TRBJ1-1
v_gene: TRBV10-3

CDR3aa: ASSVTSISEQY
abundance: -
j_gene: TRBJ2-7
v_gene: TRBV5-6

CDR3aa: ASSSPRDLAHEQF
abundance: -
j_gene: TRBJ2-1
v_gene: TRBV7-9

CDR3aa: SVEGTGGTRTEAF
abundance: -
j_gene: TRBJ1-1
v_gene: TRBV29-1

CDR3aa: AWVALSSYNEQF
abundance: -
j_gene: TRBJ2-1
v_gene: TRBV30

CDR3aa: ASSSTGTGDYEQY
abundance: -
j_gene: TRBJ2-7
v_gene: TRBV28

CDR3aa: ASSSSYQTDNEQF
abundance: -
j_gene: TRBJ2-1
v_gene: TRBV28

CDR3aa: ASSLLGVEYNEQF
abundance: once
j_gene: TRBJ2-1
v_gene: TRBV28

CDR3aa: ATTGGASYEQY
abundance: -
j_gene: TRBJ2-7
v_gene: TRBV2

CDR3aa: ASSHHRPGELF
abundance: -
j_gene: TRBJ2-2
v_gene: TRBV4-1

CDR3aa: ASSGYRGGYEQY
abundance: -
j_gene: TRBJ2-7
v_gene: TRBV19

CDR3aa: ASSKFGECRTSGRTWGTDTQY
abundance: -
j_gene: TRBJ2-3
v_gene: TRBV21-1

CDR3aa: ASSLRTSGIGSGEQY
abundance: -
j_gene: TRBJ2-7
v_gene: TRBV4-1

CDR3aa: ASSLTGGAAKNIQY
abundance: -
j_gene: TRBJ2-4
v_gene: TRBV28

CDR3aa: ASSQSPETGANVLT
abundance: -
j_gene: TRBJ2-6
v_gene: TRBV4-3